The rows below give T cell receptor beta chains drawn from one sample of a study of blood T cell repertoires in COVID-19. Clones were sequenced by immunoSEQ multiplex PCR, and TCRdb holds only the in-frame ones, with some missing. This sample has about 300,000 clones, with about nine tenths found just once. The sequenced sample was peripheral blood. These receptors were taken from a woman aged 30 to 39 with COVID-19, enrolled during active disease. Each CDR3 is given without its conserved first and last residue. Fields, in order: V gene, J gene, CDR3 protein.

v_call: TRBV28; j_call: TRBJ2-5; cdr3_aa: ASSLRIQGARETQY
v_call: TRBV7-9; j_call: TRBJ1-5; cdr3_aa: ASSSGETQPQH
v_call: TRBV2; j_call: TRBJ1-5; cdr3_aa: ASSGGNSNQPQH
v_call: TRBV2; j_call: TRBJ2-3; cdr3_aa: ASSDPADTQY
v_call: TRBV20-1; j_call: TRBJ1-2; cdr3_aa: SASRDREAYGYT
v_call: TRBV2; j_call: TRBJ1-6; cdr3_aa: ASSELGGGLFAPLH
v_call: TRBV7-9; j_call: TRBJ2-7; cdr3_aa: ASGYRGTGYEQY
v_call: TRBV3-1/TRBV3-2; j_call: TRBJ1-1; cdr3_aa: ASSSWTLNTEAF
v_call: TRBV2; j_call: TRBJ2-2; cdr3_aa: ASTQTSGRTGELF
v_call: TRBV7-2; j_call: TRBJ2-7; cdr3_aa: ASSTPQGSGEQY
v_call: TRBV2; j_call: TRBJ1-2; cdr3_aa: ASRDLLNYGYT
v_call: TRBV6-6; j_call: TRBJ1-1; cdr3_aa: ASRLQGAPTEAF
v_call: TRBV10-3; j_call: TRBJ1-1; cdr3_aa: AISGRLETEAF
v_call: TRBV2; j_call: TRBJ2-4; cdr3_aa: ASRPWDRGAKNIQY
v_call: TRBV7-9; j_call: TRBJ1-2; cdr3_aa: ASSLPQAGDYGYT
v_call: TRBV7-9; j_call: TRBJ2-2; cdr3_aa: ASSPSGHDTGELF
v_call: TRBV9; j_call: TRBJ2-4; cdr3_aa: ASSVDLGPGNIQY
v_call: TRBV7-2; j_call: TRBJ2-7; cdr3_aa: ASSKYRAGQY
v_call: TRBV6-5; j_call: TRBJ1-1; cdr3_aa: ASSPGQGFLAF
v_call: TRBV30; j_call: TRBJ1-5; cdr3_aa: AWSEGTGGQPQH
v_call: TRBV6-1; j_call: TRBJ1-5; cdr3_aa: ASSEAWGLKPQWDQPQH
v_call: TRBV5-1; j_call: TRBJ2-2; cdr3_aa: ASRAGQTGELF
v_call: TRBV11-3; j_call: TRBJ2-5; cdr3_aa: ASSNRGLGTQY
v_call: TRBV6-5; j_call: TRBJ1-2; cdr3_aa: ASSYSLVRNYGYT
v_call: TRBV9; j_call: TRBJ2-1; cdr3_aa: ASSASTGTRNEQF
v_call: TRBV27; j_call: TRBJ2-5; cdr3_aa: ASSFGMGAEETQY
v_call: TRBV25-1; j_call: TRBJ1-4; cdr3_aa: ASSERRGYEKLF
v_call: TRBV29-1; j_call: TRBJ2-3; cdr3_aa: SVDLVTGTDTQY
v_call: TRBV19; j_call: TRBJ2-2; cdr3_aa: ASSIAGTSTGELF
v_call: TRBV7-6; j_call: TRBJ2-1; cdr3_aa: ASSQERLVPNNEQF
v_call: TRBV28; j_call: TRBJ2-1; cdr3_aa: ASSLRSGTSYNEQF
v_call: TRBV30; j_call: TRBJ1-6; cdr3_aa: AWSPTASPLH
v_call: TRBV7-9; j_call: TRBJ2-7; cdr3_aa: ASSLESSGREQY
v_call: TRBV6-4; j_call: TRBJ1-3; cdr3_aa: ASSDPPVPSGNTIY
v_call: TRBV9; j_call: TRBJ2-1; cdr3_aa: ASSVASGRTPYNEQF
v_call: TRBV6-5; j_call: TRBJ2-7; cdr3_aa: ASQPLTVTYEQY
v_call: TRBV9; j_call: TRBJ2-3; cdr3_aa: ASSQGLAGSGTDTQY
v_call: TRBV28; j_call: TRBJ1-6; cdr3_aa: ASSPRVNSPLH
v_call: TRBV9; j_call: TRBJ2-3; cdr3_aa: ASSKQGKGRITDTQY
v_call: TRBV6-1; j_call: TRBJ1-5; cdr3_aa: ASSGTGTLKGDQPQH
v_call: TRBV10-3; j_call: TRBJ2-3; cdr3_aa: AISESDSGASTDTQY